This TCR beta chain comes out of a study of blood T cell repertoires in COVID-19 (TCRdb year 2020). With regard to the full study: Samples covering the acute and convalescent phases of COVID-19 were provided by collaborators in the United States, Italy and Spain. The material from the prospective study consisted of cDNA or gDNA derived from T cells, B-cell-depleted T cells, or PBMCs. Subjects who had been exposed to COVID-19, were actively infected with it, or had recovered from it provided the deeply sampled blood TCRbeta repertoires that made up the dataset. A freely available public database, intended as a resource for researchers studying the immune response to SARS-CoV-2, is where the repertoires were released. The samples were drawn from the first 160 participants of the ongoing ImmuneRACE study and from some 1,300 subjects provided by 6 global collaborators. Nearly every sample came with metadata listing a de-identified subject ID, COVID-19 status, age in years and sex. Where available, HLA class I and class II types were taken from metadata supplied by the sample provider and were not determined by assay-based typing.

Remarks on this clone: Which antigen it targets is not known. No much larger clone is present one base from it, and per-base qualities are unavailable.

The CDR3 runs 14 residues from the cysteine to the phenylalanine. Just the 42-base CDR3 DNA is kept, in frame starting at base 1. Unmatched junction bases come to 6, with V trimmed by 4 bases and J by 5 bases. The germline V gene gives CDR1 as SGHDN and CDR2 as FVKESK. TCRbeta CDR3 regions were amplified from genomic DNA by means of the immunoSEQ Assay, a bias-controlled multiplex PCR. The source study handled its data this way. Within the assay, amplification of reference gene primers was used to estimate how many nucleated cells each sample contained. To quantify the absolute abundance of each unique TCRbeta CDR3 rearrangement, sequence reads were collapsed and filtered. For each sample, productive Simpson clonality was calculated by taking the square root of Simpson's diversity index across productive rearrangements. TCRdb limited this immuneACCESS table to in-frame rearrangements with V and J called. A share of clones is missing; checked studies link under half to unresolved V genes, and the rest is unexplained. V and J calls and clone size are given by that table; D and trimming were obtained from the DNA. Across this sample there are around 180,000 clones, with about 84% seen only once. Around 9% of the sample belongs to the ten largest clones.

Findings and caveats that apply to the study as a whole: How much clinical and demographic metadata was included differed by source and by participant, and the metadata was provided uncurated.

Participants in the prospective study were aged roughly 18 to 100 years, lived in 24 United States geographic areas, and enrolled through a virtual design. To assign participants to cohorts, the prospective study relied on clinical history that participants themselves reported in a screening survey and a study questionnaire. For ImmuneRACE Cohort 3, a participant was defined as recovered based on two consecutive negative NP/OP PCR tests, clearance by a healthcare professional, or resolution of symptoms. In the prospective study, mobile phlebotomists collected whole blood, serum and a nasopharyngeal or oropharyngeal swab from each participant. Participants in the prospective study had the option to provide additional blood draws and questionnaires over an approximately two-month period. Before DNA extraction, prospective study blood samples were shipped either frozen or at room temperature.

The sequenced sample was PBMCs or T cells enriched from blood (not recorded which). This chain joins TRBV14 to TRBJ1-1; 8 junctional bases match TRBD1. The TCR comes from a woman aged 25 to 45 who had recovered from COVID-19. The CDR3 protein: CASSLRTGRTEAFF. The sequenced DNA is TGTGCCAGCAGCCTTAGGACAGGGAGAACTGAAGCTTTCTTT.